The next 21 T cell receptor beta chains were all read from a single sample in a study of cytomegalovirus exposure and HLA in healthy donors. Vbeta (60) and Jbeta (13) primers were used in the PCR. Generated by immunoSEQ multiplex PCR, the TCRdb table keeps only in-frame clones and is missing some. Counted here are about 120,000 clones, under 70% occurring once; the ten biggest clones make up more than 1.5%. The sample was PBMCs. The receptors here all came from a man younger than 35 in good health and CMV-seronegative.

Worth noting for this clone: The junction differs from germline at one of its ends, possibly a read error. The rearrangement joins TRBV2 to TRBJ1-2; possible D gene TRBD1, 6 bases. Germline CDR1 and CDR2: SNHLY and FYNNEI. The CDR3 length is 11 residues. The CDR3, as DNA: TGTGCCAGCCCTGGGGGCTATGGCTACCCCTTC. Encoded protein: CASPGGYGYPF.

This clone was found a few times. The V and J genes are TRBV28 and TRBJ1-5, with TRBD1 matching 7 bases. The CDR3 runs 16 residues. V trimming: 3 bases; J trimming: 1 base; junction bases outside the gene matches: 6. In germline, CDR1 is MDHEN, CDR2 SYDVKM. CDR3 loop: CASSFPGGKSNQPQHF. CDR3 coding DNA: TGTGCCAGCAGTTTTCCAGGGGGTAAAAGCAATCAGCCCCAGCATTTT. Full variable domain (outside the CDR3, taken from reference TRBV28 and TRBJ1-5): DVKVTQSSRYLVKRTGEKVFLECVQDMDHENMFWYRQDPGLGLRLIYFSYDVKMKEKGDIPEGYSVSREKKERFSLILESASTNQTSMYLCASSFPGGKSNQPQHFGDGTRLSIL.

This chain uses TRBV28 with TRBJ2-7; 11 bases agree with TRBD2. The CDR3 loop spans 14 amino acids. The germline V gene has CDR1 MDHEN and CDR2 SYDVKM. V dropped 3 bases and J dropped 2; count of bases not matched to a gene: 0. CDR3 in DNA: TGTGCCAGCAGTTTTAGCGGGAGGGCCTACGAGCAGTACTTC. Its translation is CASSFSGRAYEQYF. Filled out from reference TRBV28 and TRBJ2-7, the complete variable domain reads DVKVTQSSRYLVKRTGEKVFLECVQDMDHENMFWYRQDPGLGLRLIYFSYDVKMKEKGDIPEGYSVSREKKERFSLILESASTNQTSMYLCASSFSGRAYEQYFGPGTRLTVT.

This clone was found a few times. V usage is TRBV5-1 and J usage is TRBJ1-1, with D possibly TRBD1 on 6 matching bases. Germline V lookup: CDR1 SGHRS, CDR2 YFSETQ. The CDR3 is 15 amino acids. V was pared by 3 bases and J by 7 bases, with 19 bases between. CDR3 bases: TGCGCCAGCAGCTGGGACTCACAGGGCGGGGGTGAAGCTTTCTTT. The encoded protein is CASSWDSQGGGEAFF.

The V call is TRBV7-2, the J call TRBJ2-5; no clear D gene. The V gene's germline CDR1 is SGHTA and CDR2 FQGNSA. Deletions cut 4 bases from V and 7 bases from J, with 10 bases between. This CDR3 contains 12 residues. In DNA form, the CDR3 reads TGTGCCAGCAGCTCCCCCTTCGGGACCCAGTACTTC. Amino acids: CASSSPFGTQYF. Full variable domain (remainder filled in from reference TRBV7-2 and TRBJ2-5): GAGVSQSPSNKVTEKGKDVELRCDPISGHTALYWYRQSLGQGLEFLIYFQGNSAPDKSGLPSDRFSAERTGGSVSTLTIQRTQQEDSAVYLCASSSPFGTQYFGPGTRLLVL.

The table lists this clone with a few counts. CDR3 nucleotide sequence: TGTGCCAGCAGCCAAGATCTTGAAGGGGGACCCGTAATCTATGGCTACACCTTC. This encodes CASSQDLEGGPVIYGYTF. The chain links TRBV4-2 to TRBJ1-2; tentative D call: TRBD1 (6 bases). The ends were cut back, 0 bases at V and 4 bases at J, with 21 bases in the middle. The CDR3 spans 18 residues. CDR1 and CDR2 from the germline V gene are LGHNA and YNFKEQ.

This chain uses TRBV5-1 with TRBJ2-7, with a possible D match to TRBD1 (5 bases). CDR3 length equals 14 residues. Trimming removed 1 base from V and 0 bases from J, with 8 bases in between. Germline CDR1 is SGHRS and CDR2 is YFSETQ. The CDR3 region is CASSLFDSSYEQYF. The CDR3 DNA reads as TGCGCCAGCAGCTTGTTTGACAGCTCCTACGAGCAGTACTTC.

J is TRBJ2-2 and V is TRBV2, with 7 bases identical to TRBD1. This CDR3 has 14 residues. The trim removed 6 bases at V and 7 bases at J, leaving 8 bases unmatched. The germline V gene has CDR1 SNHLY and CDR2 FYNNEI. This CDR3 reads CASSAQGLGGELFF. The CDR3 nucleotides are TGTGCCAGCAGCGCACAGGGGTTGGGCGGGGAGCTGTTTTTT.

This clone was seen a few times. CDR3 amino acids: CASAGLASSDEQFF. CDR3 sequence (DNA): TGTGCCAGTGCCGGGCTAGCGAGTTCCGATGAGCAGTTCTTC. The chain combines TRBV19 with TRBJ2-1, with D possibly TRBD2 on 6 matching bases. Trimming removed 8 bases from V and 8 bases from J, with 19 bases in between. The length of the CDR3 is 14 residues. CDR1 and CDR2 (germline): LNHDA, SQIVND (reference sequence).

V gene TRBV19 combines with J gene TRBJ1-1, with a weak D call TRBD1 (5 bases). This CDR3 has 13 residues. The germline V gene encodes CDR1 LNHDA and CDR2 SQIVND (reference sequence). The V and J ends lost 3 bases and 4 bases respectively, with 9 bases between them. The CDR3 here is CASSIWGLTEAFF. CDR3 nucleotide sequence: TGTGCCAGTAGTATCTGGGGCCTCACTGAAGCTTTCTTT.

V and J are TRBV6-1 and TRBJ2-2; no reliable D call. CDR1 is MNHNS, CDR2 SASEGT, per germline. V lost 8 bases, J lost 5 bases, and 12 bases lay in between. The CDR3 consists of 13 residues. This chain's CDR3 is CASGRSATGELFF. The CDR3 DNA is TGTGCCAGCGGAAGGTCAGCGACCGGGGAGCTGTTTTTT.

This clone was seen a handful of times. The rearrangement joins TRBV9 to TRBJ1-2, with unresolved D. The CDR3 length is 14 residues. Trimming left V 0 bases short and J 8 bases short, with 14 bases between. The germline V gene has CDR1 SGDLS and CDR2 YYNGEE. CDR3 loop: CASSVGSGTGGYTF. The CDR3 coding sequence is TGTGCCAGCAGCGTAGGGTCGGGTACTGGCGGCTACACCTTC.

The CDR3: CASRNWTAYEQYF. The CDR3 DNA follows: TGTGCCAGCAGAAACTGGACAGCCTACGAGCAGTACTTC. The V and J genes are TRBV7-9 and TRBJ2-7; D is perhaps TRBD1 (6 bases). The CDR3 runs 13 residues. Germline CDR1 and CDR2: SEHNR and FQNEAQ (reference sequence). With 6 bases removed from V and 2 bases from J, the gap between germline ends came to 11 bases.

The chain carries TRBV29-1 and TRBJ2-1, with TRBD2 identical over 14 bases. Unmatched junction bases numbered 4, after V lost 7 bases and J lost 2 bases. Germline CDR1 SQVTM, CDR2 ANQGSEA. The CDR3 loop spans 15 amino acids. CDR3 bases: TGCAGCGCTGGACTAGCGGGGGGCCCCTACAATGAGCAGTTCTTC. Amino acids: CSAGLAGGPYNEQFF.

This clone was counted between two and nine times. V and J are TRBV5-1 and TRBJ2-2; no clear D. V shed 1 base and J shed 0 bases, with 16 bases lying between them. The CDR3 is 18 residues long. CDR1 and CDR2 (germline): SGHRS, YFSETQ. The CDR3 DNA sequence: TGCGCCAGCAGCTTGTTCCCCCTCGGAGCCACGAACACCGGGGAGCTGTTTTTT. Amino acids: CASSLFPLGATNTGELFF.

The gene calls are TRBV5-4 and TRBJ2-5; no definite D call. In germline, CDR1 is SGHNT, CDR2 YYREEE (reference sequence). The CDR3 length is 14 residues. V was trimmed by 3 bases and J by 7 bases, leaving 16 bases between them. The CDR3 nucleotides read TGTGCCAGCAGCTCCCAGACACGGCCAGGGACCCAGTACTTC. This sequence encodes CASSSQTRPGTQYF.

The chain recombines TRBV28 with TRBJ1-2; 9 bases are shared with TRBD1. The CDR3 is made up of 14 amino acids. With 5 bases clipped from V and 4 bases from J, the junction kept 5 bases outside the gene matches. Germline loops: CDR1 MDHEN, CDR2 SYDVKM. The CDR3 spells CASSNRGQIYGYTF. The CDR3 nucleotides read TGTGCCAGCAGTAACAGGGGGCAGATCTATGGCTACACCTTC.

The chain recombines TRBV19 with TRBJ2-6, with a possible D match to TRBD2 (5 bases). The CDR3 has 16 amino acids. The germline V and J ends were trimmed by 7 bases and 2 bases, with 15 bases remaining between them. Germline V gene lookup returns CDR1 LNHDA and CDR2 SQIVND (reference sequence). The CDR3 spells CASKILRGAGANVLTF. The CDR3 DNA sequence: TGTGCCAGTAAAATACTTCGGGGAGCTGGGGCCAACGTCCTGACTTTC.

The rearrangement uses TRBV27 and TRBJ2-7, with 10 nucleotides matching TRBD1. Germline CDR1 reads MNHEY; CDR2 reads SMNVEV (reference sequence). The trim removed 4 bases at V and 3 bases at J, leaving 6 bases unmatched. CDR3 size: 15 residues. The CDR3 here is CASSYSTGGNYEQYF. The CDR3 nucleotides are TGTGCCAGCAGTTACTCGACAGGGGGCAACTACGAGCAGTACTTC.

This clone has just a few counts. The CDR3 reads CASRYHNEQFF. The DNA of the CDR3 is TGTGCCAGCCGCTACCACAATGAGCAGTTCTTC. The chain uses TRBV6-5 and TRBJ2-1; D gene ambiguous. The CDR3 covers 11 residues. The germline V gene encodes CDR1 MNHEY and CDR2 SVGAGI. V was clipped by 8 bases and J by 5 bases, with 7 bases between them.

Notes on this clone: The sample carries other DNA sequences with the same CDR3. The chain combines TRBV18 with TRBJ2-3; TRBD2 matches at 8 bases. The CDR3 is made up of 14 amino acids. Germline CDR1 is KGHSH and CDR2 is LQKENI. V shed 6 bases, J shed 0 bases, and the junction held 2 bases outside the gene matches. This chain's CDR3 is CASSPSGSTDTQYF. CDR3 DNA sequence: TGTGCCAGCTCCCCTAGCGGGAGCACAGATACGCAGTATTTT.